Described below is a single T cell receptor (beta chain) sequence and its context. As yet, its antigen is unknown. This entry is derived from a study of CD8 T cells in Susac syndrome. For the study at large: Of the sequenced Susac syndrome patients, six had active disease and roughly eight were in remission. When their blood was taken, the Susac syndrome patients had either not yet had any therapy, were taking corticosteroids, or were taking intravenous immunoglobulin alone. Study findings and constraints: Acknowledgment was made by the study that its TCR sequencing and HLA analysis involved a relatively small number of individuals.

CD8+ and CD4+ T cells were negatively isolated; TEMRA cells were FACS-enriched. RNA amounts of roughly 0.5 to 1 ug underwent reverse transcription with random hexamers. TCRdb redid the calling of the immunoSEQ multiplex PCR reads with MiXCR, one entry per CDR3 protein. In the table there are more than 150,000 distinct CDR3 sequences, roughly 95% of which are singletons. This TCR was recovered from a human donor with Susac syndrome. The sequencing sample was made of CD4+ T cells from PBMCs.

CDR3 in DNA: TGTGCCAGCAGCTCTCGGACTAGCGGAGAATACAATGAGCAGTTCTTC. Translation: CASSSRTSGEYNEQFF. The rearrangement uses TRBV13 and TRBJ2-1; 10 bases align to TRBD2. Losses at the gene ends were 4 bases for V and 4 bases for J; bases not matched to a gene: 7. Germline CDR1 PRHDT, CDR2 FYEKMQ (reference sequence). This CDR3 has 16 residues. Filled out from reference TRBV13 and TRBJ2-1, the complete variable domain reads AAGVIQSPRHLIKEKRETATLKCYPIPRHDTVYWYQQGPGQDPQFLISFYEKMQSDKGSIPDRFSAQQFSDYHSELNMSSLELGDSALYFCASSSRTSGEYNEQFFGPGTRLTVL.